This T cell receptor (beta chain) was identified in a study of blood T cell repertoires in COVID-19. The V and J ends lost 2 bases and 2 bases respectively, with 13 bases between them. This CDR3 contains 16 residues. Germline V gene sequence: CDR1 MNHNY, CDR2 SVGAGI (reference sequence). Clones were read by immunoSEQ multiplex PCR, and TCRdb kept only the in-frame ones, dropping some. The sample holds over 450,000 clones, around 90% seen once. The genes are TRBV6-6 and TRBJ1-3; no clear D gene. This clonotype was obtained from a woman in her 50s with COVID-19, enrolled during active disease. The sample was peripheral blood. CDR3 protein: CASSYPPFSPGNTIYF. The CDR3, as DNA: TGTGCCAGCAGTTACCCTCCCTTTAGCCCTGGAAACACCATATATTTT.